A single sample is the source of the 2 T cell receptor beta chains below, sequenced in a study of cytomegalovirus exposure and HLA in healthy donors. PCR employed 60 Vbeta and 13 Jbeta primers. Method: immunoSEQ multiplex PCR; TCRdb's copy keeps in-frame clones and lacks some. The sample contains about 160,000 clones, roughly 85% of which appear only once. The sequenced sample was PBMCs. The receptors stem from a boy between 2 and 10 years old in good health and CMV-seronegative.

The genes are TRBV7-3 and TRBJ2-2; TRBD1 matches 8 bases. Germline assignment: CDR1 SGHTA and CDR2 FQGTGA. Trimming at V came to 8 bases and at J to 5 bases, leaving 10 bases not matched to a gene. This CDR3 has 15 amino acids. The CDR3 reads CASSSRTGSTGELFF. The CDR3 nucleotides read TGTGCCAGCTCATCCAGGACAGGGAGTACCGGGGAGCTGTTTTTT.

V usage is TRBV28 and J usage is TRBJ2-5, with D unresolved. V was clipped by 4 bases and J by 7 bases, with 13 bases between them. This CDR3 is 13 amino acids long. The germline CDR1 and CDR2 sequences are MDHEN and SYDVKM. CDR3 coding DNA: TGTGCCAGCAGTTCCTCGACTGTGGCGACCCAGTACTTC. It specifies CASSSSTVATQYF.